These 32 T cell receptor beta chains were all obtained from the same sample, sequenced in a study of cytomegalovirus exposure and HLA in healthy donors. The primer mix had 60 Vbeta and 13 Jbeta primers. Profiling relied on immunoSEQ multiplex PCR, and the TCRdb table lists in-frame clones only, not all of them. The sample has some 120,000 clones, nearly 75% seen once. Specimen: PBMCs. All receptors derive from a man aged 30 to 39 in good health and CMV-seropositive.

CDR3 nucleotides: TGCAGCGTTGGGAGTCGGCTCACAATGAACACTGAAGCTTTCTTT. It translates to CSVGSRLTMNTEAFF. The chain carries TRBV29-1 and TRBJ1-1; D not certain. The length of the CDR3 is 15 residues. From germline, CDR1 is SQVTM and CDR2 ANQGSEA. Deletions cut 4 bases from V and 0 bases from J, with 15 bases between.

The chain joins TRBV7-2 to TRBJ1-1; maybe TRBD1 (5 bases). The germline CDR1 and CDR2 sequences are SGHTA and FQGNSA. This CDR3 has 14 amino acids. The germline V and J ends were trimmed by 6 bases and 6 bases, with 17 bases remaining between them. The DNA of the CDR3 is TGTGCCAGCAGATTAAAACAGGAAGCCCCTGAAGCTTTCTTT. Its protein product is CASRLKQEAPEAFF.

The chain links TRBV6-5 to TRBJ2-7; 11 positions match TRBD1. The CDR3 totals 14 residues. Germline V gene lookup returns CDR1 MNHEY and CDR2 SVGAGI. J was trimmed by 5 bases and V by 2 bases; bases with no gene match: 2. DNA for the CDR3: TGTGCCAGCAGTTACGCGGGACAGGGGGACGAGCAGTACTTC. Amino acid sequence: CASSYAGQGDEQYF.

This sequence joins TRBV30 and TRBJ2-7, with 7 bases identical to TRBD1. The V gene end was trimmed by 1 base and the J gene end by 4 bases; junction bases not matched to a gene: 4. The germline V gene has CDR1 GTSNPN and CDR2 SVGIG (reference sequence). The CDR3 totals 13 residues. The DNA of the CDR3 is TGTGCCTGGAGTGGGTTACAGGGGTACGAGCAGTACTTC. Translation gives CAWSGLQGYEQYF.

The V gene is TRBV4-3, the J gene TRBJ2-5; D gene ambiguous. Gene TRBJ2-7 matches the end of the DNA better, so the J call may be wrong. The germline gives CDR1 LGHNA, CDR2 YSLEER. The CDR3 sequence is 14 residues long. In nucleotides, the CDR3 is TGCGCCAGCAGCCAAGATGTTGGGCCCTTCGAGCAGTACTTC. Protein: CASSQDVGPFEQYF.

The CDR3 bases are TGTGCCAGCAGTGGGGACAGATATCAGCCCCAGCATTTT. This sequence encodes CASSGDRYQPQHF. The chain has TRBV28 and TRBJ1-5, with 7 nucleotides matching TRBD1. Losses at the gene ends were 5 bases for V and 5 bases for J; bases not matched to a gene: 3. Germline lookup yields CDR1 MDHEN and CDR2 SYDVKM. The CDR3 extends over 13 amino acids.

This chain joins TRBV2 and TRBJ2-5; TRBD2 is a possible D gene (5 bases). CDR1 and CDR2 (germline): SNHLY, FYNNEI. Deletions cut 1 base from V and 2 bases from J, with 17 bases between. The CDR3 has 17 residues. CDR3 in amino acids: CASSEGGWRKTQETQYF. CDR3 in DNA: TGTGCCAGCAGTGAAGGTGGATGGAGGAAAACTCAAGAGACCCAGTACTTC.

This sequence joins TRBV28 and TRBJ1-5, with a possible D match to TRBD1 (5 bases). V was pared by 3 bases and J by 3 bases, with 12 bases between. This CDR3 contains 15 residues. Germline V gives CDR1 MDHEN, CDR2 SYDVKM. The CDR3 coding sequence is TGTGCCAGCAGTTTCCCCGACAGCCCCAATCAGCCCCAGCATTTT. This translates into CASSFPDSPNQPQHF. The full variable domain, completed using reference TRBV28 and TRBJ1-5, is DVKVTQSSRYLVKRTGEKVFLECVQDMDHENMFWYRQDPGLGLRLIYFSYDVKMKEKGDIPEGYSVSREKKERFSLILESASTNQTSMYLCASSFPDSPNQPQHFGDGTRLSIL.

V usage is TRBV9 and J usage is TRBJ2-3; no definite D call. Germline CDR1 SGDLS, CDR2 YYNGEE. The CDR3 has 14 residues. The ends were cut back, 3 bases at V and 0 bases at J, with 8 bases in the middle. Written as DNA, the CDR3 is TGTGCCAGCAGCGGAGAGTATAGCACAGATACGCAGTATTTT. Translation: CASSGEYSTDTQYF.

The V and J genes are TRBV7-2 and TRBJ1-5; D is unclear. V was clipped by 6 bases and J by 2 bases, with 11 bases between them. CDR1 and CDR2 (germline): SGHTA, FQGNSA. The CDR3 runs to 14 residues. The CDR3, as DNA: TGTGCCAGCAGTCCAGCGGGCGGCAATCAGCCCCAGCATTTT. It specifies CASSPAGGNQPQHF.

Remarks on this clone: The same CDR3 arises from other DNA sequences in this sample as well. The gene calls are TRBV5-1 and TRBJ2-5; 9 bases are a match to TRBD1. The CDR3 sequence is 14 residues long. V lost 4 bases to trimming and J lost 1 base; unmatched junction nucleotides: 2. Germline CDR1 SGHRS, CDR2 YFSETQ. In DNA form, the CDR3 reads TGCGCCAGCAGCCTGGGACAGGGCCAAGAGACCCAGTACTTC. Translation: CASSLGQGQETQYF.

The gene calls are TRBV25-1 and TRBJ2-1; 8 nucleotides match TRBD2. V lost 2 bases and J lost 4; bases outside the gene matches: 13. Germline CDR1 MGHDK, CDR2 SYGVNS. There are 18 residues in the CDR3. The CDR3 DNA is TGTGCCAGCAGTGAAAGCGGGGGAGCTCAGACAAGATACAATGAGCAGTTCTTC. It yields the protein CASSESGGAQTRYNEQFF.

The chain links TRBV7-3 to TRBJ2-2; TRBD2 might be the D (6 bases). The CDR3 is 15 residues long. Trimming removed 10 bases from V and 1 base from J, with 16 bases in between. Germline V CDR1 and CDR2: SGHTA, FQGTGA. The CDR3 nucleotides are TGTGCCACCCCCTCAACGGGAGAGAACACCGGGGAGCTGTTTTTT. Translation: CATPSTGENTGELFF. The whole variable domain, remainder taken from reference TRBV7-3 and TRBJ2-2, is GAGVSQTPSNKVTEKGKYVELRCDPISGHTALYWYRQSLGQGPEFLIYFQGTGAADDSGLPNDRFFAVRPEGSVSTLKIQRTERGDSAVYLCATPSTGENTGELFFGEGSRLTVL.

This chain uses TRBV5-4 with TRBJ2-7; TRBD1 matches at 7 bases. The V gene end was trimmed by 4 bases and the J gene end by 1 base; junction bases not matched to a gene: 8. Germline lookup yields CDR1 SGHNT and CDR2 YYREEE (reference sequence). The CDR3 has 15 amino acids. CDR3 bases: TGTGCCAGCAGCGTCGAGACGGGACAGTCCTACGAGCAGTACTTC. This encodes CASSVETGQSYEQYF.

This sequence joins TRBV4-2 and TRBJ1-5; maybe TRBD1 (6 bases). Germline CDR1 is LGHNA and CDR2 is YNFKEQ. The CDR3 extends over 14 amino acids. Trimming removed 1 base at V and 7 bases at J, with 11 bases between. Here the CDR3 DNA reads TGTGCCAGCAGCCAAGTTCAGGGGAACCAGCCCCAGCATTTT. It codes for CASSQVQGNQPQHF.

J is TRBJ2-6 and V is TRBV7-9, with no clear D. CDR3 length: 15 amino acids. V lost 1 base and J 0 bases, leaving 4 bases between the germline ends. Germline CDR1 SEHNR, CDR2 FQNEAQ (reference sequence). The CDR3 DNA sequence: TGTGCCAGCAGCTTAGTTCTCTCTGGGGCCAACGTCCTGACTTTC. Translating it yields CASSLVLSGANVLTF.

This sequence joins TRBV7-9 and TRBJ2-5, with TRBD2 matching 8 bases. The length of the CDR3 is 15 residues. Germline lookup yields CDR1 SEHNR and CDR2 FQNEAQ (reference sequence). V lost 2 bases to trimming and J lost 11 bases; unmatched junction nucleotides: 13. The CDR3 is CASSLTRHSGGEQYF. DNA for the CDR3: TGTGCCAGCAGCTTAACTAGACATTCGGGGGGGGAGCAGTACTTC.

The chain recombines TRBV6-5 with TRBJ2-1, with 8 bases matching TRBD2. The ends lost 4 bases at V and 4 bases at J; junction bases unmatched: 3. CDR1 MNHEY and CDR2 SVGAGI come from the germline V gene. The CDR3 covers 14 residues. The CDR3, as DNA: TGTGCCAGCAGTTTTAGCGGGGCGTACAATGAGCAGTTCTTC. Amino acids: CASSFSGAYNEQFF.

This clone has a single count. CDR3 loop: CASTGRLAGRQEQFF. The CDR3 nucleotides read TGTGCCAGTACCGGGAGGCTAGCGGGGCGGCAGGAGCAGTTCTTC. V usage is TRBV19 and J usage is TRBJ2-1, with 9 bases identical to TRBD2. CDR3 length: 15 residues. Germline assignment: CDR1 LNHDA and CDR2 SQIVND (reference sequence). Trimming at V came to 7 bases and at J to 10 bases, leaving 14 bases not matched to a gene. Full variable domain (rest looked up from reference TRBV19 and TRBJ2-1): DGGITQSPKYLFRKEGQNVTLSCEQNLNHDAMYWYRQDPGQGLRLIYYSQIVNDFQKGDIAEGYSVSREKKESFPLTVTSAQKNPTAFYLCASTGRLAGRQEQFFGPGTRLTVL.

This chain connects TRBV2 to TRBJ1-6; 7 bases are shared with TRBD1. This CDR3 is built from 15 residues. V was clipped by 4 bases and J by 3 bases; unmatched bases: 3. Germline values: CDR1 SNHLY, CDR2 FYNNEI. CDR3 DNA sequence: TGTGCCAGCAGTGTGGGACAGAACTATAATTCACCCCTCCACTTT. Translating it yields CASSVGQNYNSPLHF.

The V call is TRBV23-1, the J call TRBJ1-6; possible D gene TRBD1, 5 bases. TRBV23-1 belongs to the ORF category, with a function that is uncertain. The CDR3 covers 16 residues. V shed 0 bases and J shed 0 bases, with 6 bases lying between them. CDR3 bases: TGCGCCAGCAGTCAATCGGGGGGCTCCTATAATTCACCCCTCCACTTT. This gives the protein CASSQSGGSYNSPLHF.

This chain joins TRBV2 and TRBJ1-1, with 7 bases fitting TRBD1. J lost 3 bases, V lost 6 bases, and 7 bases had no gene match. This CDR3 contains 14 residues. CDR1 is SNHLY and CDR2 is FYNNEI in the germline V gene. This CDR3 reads CASSPATGYTEAFF. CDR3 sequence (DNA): TGTGCCAGCAGCCCGGCGACAGGGTACACTGAAGCTTTCTTT. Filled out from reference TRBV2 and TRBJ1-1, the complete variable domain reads EPEVTQTPSHQVTQMGQEVILRCVPISNHLYFYWYRQILGQKVEFLVSFYNNEISEKSEIFDDQFSVERPDGSNFTLKIRSTKLEDSAMYFCASSPATGYTEAFFGQGTRLTVV.

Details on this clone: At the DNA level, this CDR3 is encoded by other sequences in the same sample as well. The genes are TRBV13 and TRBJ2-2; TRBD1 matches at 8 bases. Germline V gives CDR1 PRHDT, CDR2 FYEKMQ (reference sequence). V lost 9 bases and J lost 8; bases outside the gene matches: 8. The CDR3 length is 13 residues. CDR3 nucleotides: TGTGCCAGTCGACAGGGGTACTCTGGGGAGCTGTTTTTT. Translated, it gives CASRQGYSGELFF.

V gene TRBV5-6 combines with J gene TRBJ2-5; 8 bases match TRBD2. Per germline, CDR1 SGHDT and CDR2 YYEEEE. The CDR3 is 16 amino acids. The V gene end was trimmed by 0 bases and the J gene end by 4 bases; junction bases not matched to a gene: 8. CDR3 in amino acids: CASSLVSGGVGETQYF. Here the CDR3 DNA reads TGTGCCAGCAGCTTGGTCTCGGGGGGGGTCGGAGAGACCCAGTACTTC.

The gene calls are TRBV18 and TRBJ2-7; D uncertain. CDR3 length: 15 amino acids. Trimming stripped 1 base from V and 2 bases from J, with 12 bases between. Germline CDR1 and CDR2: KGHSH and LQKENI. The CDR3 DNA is TGTGCCAGCTCACCACAGGCGGCCGCTCCCTACGAGCAGTACTTC. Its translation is CASSPQAAAPYEQYF.

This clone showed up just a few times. CDR3 amino acids: CASSGRGGLYARVYNEQFF. CDR3 sequence (DNA): TGTGCCAGCAGTGGCCGAGGGGGCCTTTATGCACGGGTTTACAATGAGCAGTTCTTC. V is TRBV6-1 and J is TRBJ2-1; TRBD1 agrees at 7 bases. CDR1 is MNHNS and CDR2 is SASEGT in the germline V gene. Losses at the gene ends were 4 bases for V and 4 bases for J; bases not matched to a gene: 19. The CDR3 has 19 residues.

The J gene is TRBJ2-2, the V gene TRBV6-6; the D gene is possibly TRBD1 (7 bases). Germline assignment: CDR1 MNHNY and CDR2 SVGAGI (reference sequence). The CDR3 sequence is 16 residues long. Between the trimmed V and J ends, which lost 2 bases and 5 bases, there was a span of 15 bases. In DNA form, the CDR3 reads TGTGCCAGCAGTTACCTGTCAGGGGGGACTACCGGGGAGCTGTTTTTT. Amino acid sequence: CASSYLSGGTTGELFF.

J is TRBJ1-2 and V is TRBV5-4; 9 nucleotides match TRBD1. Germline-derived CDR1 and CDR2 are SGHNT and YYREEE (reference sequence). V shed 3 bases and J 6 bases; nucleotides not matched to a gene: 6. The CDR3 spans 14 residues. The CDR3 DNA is TGTGCCAGCAGCTCCCCGAGACAGGGGGATGGCTACACCTTC. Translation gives CASSSPRQGDGYTF.

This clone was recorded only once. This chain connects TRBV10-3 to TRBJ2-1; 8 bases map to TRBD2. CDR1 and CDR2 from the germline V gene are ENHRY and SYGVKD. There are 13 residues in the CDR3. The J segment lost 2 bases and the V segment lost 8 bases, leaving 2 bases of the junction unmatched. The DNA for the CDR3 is TGTGCCATCGGGCGGGGGGCCTACAATGAGCAGTTCTTC. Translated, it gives CAIGRGAYNEQFF.

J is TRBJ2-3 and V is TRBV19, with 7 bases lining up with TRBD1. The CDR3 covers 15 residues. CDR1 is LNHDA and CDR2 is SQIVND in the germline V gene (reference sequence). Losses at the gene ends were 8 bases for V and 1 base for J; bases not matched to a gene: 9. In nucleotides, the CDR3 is TGTGCCAGTGGGCAGGGGGTGGGAGGCACAGATACGCAGTATTTT. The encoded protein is CASGQGVGGTDTQYF.

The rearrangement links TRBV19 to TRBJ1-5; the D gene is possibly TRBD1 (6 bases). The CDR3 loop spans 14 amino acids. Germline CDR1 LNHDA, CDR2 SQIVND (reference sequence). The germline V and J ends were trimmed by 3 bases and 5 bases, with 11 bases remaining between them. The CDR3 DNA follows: TGTGCCAGTAGTATGGGGGGGCCCGATCAGCCCCAGCATTTT. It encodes CASSMGGPDQPQHF.

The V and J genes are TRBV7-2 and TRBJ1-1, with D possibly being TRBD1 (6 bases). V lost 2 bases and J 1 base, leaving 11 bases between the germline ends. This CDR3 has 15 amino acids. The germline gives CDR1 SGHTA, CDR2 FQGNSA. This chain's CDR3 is CASSLSGGRNTEAFF. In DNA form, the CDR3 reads TGTGCCAGCAGCTTATCGGGGGGCAGGAACACTGAAGCTTTCTTT.